These 4 T cell receptor beta chains were sequenced from one sample in a study of brain T cells in children with intractable seizures. Sequenced by immunoSEQ multiplex PCR; TCRdb stores in-frame clones only, minus some. The data contain about 110,000 clones, roughly 92% of them seen just once; the ten biggest clones take up 3.8%. Material: peripheral blood, obtained at surgery. These receptors were collected from a boy under two years old with hemimegalencephaly and intractable seizures.

The gene calls are TRBV5-1 and TRBJ2-5; 7 bases line up with TRBD1. The J segment lost 1 base and the V segment lost 4 bases, leaving 4 bases of the junction unmatched. CDR1 is SGHRS and CDR2 is YFSETQ in the germline V gene. CDR3 length: 14 residues. The CDR3 protein is CASSTRDSQETQYF. CDR3 bases: TGCGCCAGCAGCACCCGGGACAGCCAAGAGACCCAGTACTTC.

The genes are TRBV10-2 and TRBJ1-4; D call uncertain. V lost 5 bases and J lost 7, with 5 bases in between. The CDR3 consists of 11 residues. The V gene's germline CDR1 is WSHSY and CDR2 SAAADI. DNA of the CDR3: TGCGCCAGCAGTTCCCCTGAAAAACTGTTTTTT. Protein sequence: CASSSPEKLFF.

Regarding this clone: Germline is not matched at one junction end, which may reflect a read error. The chain employs TRBV28 and TRBJ2-7; unclear D gene. Germline values: CDR1 MDHEN, CDR2 SYDVKM. This CDR3 is built from 14 residues. The chain's CDR3 is CASSSPLTAYGQYF. CDR3 bases: TGTGCCAGCAGTTCTCCACTCACTGCTTACGGGCAGTACTTC.

The chain links TRBV20-1 to TRBJ1-5; D may be TRBD1 (5 bases). V lost 3 bases and J lost 5, with 11 bases in between. This CDR3 comprises 13 residues. CDR1 and CDR2 from the germline V gene are DFQATT and SNEGSKA (reference sequence). The CDR3 reads CSASEGSDQPQHF. DNA for the CDR3: TGCAGTGCTAGTGAGGGGTCGGATCAGCCCCAGCATTTT.